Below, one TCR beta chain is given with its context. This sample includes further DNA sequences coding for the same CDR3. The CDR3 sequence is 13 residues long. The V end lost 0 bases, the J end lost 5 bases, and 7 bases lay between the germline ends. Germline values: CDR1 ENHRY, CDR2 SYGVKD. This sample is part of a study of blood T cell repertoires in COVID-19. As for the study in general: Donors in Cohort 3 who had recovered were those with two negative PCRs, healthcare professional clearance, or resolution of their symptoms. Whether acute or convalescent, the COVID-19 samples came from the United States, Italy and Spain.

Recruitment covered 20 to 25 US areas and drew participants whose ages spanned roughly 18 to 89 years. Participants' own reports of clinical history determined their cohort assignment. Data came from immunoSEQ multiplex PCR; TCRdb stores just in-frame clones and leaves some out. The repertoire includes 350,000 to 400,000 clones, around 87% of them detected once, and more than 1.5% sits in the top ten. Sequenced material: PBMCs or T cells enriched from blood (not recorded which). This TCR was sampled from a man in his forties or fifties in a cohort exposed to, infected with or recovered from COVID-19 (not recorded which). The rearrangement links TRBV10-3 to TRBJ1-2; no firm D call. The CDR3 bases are TGTGCCATCAGTGAGTCCGGGGAATATGGCTACACCTTC. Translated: CAISESGEYGYTF.